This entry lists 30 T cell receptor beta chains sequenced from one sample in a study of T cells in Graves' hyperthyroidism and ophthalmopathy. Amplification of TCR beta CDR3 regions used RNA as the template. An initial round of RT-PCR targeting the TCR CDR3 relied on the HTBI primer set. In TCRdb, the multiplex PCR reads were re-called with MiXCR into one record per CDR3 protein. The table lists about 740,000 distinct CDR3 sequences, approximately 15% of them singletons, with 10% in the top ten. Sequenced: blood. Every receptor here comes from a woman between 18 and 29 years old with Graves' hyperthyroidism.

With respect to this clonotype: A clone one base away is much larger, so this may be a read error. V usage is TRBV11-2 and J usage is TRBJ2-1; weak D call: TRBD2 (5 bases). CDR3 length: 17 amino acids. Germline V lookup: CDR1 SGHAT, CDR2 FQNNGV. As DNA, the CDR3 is TGTGTCAGCAGCTTAGACCTCCGTCTAGCCGAGAACAATGAGCAGTTCTTC. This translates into CVSSLDLRLAENNEQFF.

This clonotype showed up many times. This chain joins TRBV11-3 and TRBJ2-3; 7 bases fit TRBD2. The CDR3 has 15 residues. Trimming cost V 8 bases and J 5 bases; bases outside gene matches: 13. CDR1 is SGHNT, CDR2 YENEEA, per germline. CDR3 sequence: CASSWGGGPVDTQYF. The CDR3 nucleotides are TGTGCCAGCTCCTGGGGGGGAGGGCCTGTAGATACGCAGTATTTT.

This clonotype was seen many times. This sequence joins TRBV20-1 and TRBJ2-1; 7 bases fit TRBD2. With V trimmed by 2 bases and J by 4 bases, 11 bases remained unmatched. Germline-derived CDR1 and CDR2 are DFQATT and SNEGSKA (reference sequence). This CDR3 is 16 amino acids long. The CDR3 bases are TGCAGTGCTAGAAGGGACCTGCGGGAGTTGTACAATGAGCAGTTCTTC. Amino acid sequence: CSARRDLRELYNEQFF.

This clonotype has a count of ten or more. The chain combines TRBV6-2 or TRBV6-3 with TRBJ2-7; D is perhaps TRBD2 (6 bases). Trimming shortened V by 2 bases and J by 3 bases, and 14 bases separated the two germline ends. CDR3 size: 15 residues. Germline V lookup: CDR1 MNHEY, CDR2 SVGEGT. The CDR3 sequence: CASSYRASEYYEQYF. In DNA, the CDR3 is TGTGCCAGCAGTTACCGGGCTAGCGAGTACTACGAGCAGTACTTC.

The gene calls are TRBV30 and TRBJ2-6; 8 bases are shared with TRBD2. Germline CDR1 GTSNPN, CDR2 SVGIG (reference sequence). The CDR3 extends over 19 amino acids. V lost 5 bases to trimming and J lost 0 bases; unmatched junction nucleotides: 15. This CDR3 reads CAWRISGTSLASGANVLTF. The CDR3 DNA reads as TGTGCCTGGCGTATTTCCGGGACTAGTCTTGCCTCTGGGGCCAACGTCCTGACTTTC.

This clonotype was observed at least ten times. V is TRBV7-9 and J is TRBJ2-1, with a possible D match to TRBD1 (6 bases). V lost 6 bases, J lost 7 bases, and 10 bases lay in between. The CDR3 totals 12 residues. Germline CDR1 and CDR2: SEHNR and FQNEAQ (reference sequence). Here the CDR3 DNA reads TGTGCCAGCAGGGGACATATTAATGAGCAGTTCTTC. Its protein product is CASRGHINEQFF.

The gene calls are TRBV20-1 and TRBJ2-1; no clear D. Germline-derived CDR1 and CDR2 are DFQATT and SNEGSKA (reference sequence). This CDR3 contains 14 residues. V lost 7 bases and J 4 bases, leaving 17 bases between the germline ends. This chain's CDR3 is CSVSFPKLYNEQFF. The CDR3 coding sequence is TGCAGTGTCTCGTTCCCCAAGCTATACAATGAGCAGTTCTTC.

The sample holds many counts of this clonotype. CDR3 bases: TGTGCCAGCAGTTACTGGGTACGGGCGAGCACCGGGGAGCTGTTTTTT. Amino acids: CASSYWVRASTGELFF. This sequence joins TRBV6-2 or TRBV6-3 and TRBJ2-2, with D hard to call. V dropped 1 base and J dropped 4 bases, with 13 bases sitting between them. Germline V gene lookup returns CDR1 MNHEY and CDR2 SVGEGT. The CDR3 extends over 16 amino acids.

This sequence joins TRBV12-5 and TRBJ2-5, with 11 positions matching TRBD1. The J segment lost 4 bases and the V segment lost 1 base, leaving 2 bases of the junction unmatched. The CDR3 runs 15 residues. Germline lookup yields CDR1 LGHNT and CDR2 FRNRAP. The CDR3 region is CASGLGGTGGETQYF. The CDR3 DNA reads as TGTGCTAGTGGTTTGGGGGGGACAGGGGGAGAGACCCAGTACTTC.

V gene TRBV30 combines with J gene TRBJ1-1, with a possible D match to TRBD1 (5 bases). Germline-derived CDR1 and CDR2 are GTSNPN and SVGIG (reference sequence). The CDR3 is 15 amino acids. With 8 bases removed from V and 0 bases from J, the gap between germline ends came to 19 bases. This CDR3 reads CAGGLSGRMNTEAFF. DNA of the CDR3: TGTGCCGGGGGACTATCGGGACGCATGAACACTGAAGCTTTCTTT.

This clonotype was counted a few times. CDR3 amino acids: CATSRGGDTEAFF. The CDR3 bases are TGTGCCACCAGTCGGGGGGGGGACACTGAAGCTTTCTTT. The rearrangement links TRBV24-1 to TRBJ1-1; TRBD1 might be the D (5 bases). CDR1 and CDR2 from the germline V gene are KGHDR and SFDVKD. Trimming took off 6 bases at V and 3 bases at J, with 10 bases between the two ends. The CDR3 is made up of 13 amino acids.

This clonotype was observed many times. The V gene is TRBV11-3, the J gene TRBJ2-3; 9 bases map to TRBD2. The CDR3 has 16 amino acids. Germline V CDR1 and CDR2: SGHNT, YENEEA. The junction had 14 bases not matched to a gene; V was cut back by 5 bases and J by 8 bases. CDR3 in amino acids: CASSPRAGGPPATQYF. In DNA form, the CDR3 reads TGTGCCAGCAGCCCCCGAGCGGGAGGCCCCCCTGCTACGCAGTATTTT. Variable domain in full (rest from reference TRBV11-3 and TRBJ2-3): EAGVVQSPRYKIIEKKQPVAFWCNPISGHNTLYWYLQNLGQGPELLIRYENEEAVDDSQLPKDRFSAERLKGVDSTLKIQPAELGDSAVYLCASSPRAGGPPATQYFGPGTRLTVL.

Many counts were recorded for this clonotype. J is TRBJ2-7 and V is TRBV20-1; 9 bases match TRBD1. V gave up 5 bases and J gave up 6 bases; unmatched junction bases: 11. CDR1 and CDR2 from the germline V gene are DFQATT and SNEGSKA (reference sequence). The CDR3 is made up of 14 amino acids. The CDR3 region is CSALGRDRAVEQYF. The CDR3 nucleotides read TGCAGTGCTCTAGGACGGGACAGGGCGGTCGAGCAGTACTTC.

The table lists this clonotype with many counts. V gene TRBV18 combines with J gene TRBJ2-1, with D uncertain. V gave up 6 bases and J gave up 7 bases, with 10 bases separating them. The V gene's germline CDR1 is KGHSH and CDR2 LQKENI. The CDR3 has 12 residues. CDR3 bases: TGTGCCAGCTCTCTTACTCGAAATGAGCAGTTCTTC. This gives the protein CASSLTRNEQFF.

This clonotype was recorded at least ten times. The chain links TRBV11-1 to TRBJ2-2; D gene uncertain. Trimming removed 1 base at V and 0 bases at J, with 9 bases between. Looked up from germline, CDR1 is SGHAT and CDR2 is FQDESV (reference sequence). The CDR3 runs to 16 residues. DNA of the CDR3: TGTGCCAGCAGCTTAGGAGGTGCTCCGAACACCGGGGAGCTGTTTTTT. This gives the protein CASSLGGAPNTGELFF.

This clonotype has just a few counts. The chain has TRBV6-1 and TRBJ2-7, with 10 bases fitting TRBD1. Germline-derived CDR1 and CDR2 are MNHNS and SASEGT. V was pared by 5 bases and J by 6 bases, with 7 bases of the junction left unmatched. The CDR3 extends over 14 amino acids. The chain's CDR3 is CASSYGQGVVEQYF. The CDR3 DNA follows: TGTGCCAGCAGTTATGGACAGGGGGTGGTCGAGCAGTACTTC.

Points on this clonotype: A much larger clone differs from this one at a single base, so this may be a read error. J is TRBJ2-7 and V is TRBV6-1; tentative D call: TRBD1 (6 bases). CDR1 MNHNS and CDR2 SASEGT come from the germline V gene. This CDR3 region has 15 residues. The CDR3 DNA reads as TGTGCCAGCGGTGAAAGGACAGACGGCTCCTACGAGCAGTACTTC. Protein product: CASGERTDGSYEQYF.

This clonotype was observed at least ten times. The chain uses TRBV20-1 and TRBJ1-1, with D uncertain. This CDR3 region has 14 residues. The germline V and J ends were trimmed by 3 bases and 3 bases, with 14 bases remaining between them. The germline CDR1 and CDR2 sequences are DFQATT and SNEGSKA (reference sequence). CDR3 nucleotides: TGCAGTGCTAGCGTGGGCAGGATGGACACTGAAGCTTTCTTT. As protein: CSASVGRMDTEAFF.

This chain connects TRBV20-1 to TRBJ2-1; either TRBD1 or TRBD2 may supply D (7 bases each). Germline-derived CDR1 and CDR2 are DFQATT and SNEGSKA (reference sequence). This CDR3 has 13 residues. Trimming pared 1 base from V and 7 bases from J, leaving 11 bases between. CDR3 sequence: CSARARGGNEQFF. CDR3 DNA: TGCAGTGCTAGAGCCAGGGGGGGGAATGAGCAGTTCTTC.

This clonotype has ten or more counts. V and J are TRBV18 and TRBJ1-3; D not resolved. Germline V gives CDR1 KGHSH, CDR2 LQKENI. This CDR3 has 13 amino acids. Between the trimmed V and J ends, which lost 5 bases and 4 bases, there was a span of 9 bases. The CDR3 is CASSSLEGNTIYF. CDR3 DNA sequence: TGTGCCAGCTCATCTCTGGAGGGAAACACCATATATTTT.

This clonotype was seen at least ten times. CDR3 sequence reads: CASSRTGGTGELFF. As DNA, the CDR3 is TGTGCCAGCAGCAGGACAGGGGGCACCGGGGAGCTGTTTTTT. The V and J genes are TRBV7-9 and TRBJ2-2; TRBD1 matches at 10 bases. The trim removed 5 bases at V and 4 bases at J, leaving 1 base unmatched. The CDR3 spans 14 residues. CDR1 and CDR2 from the germline V gene are SEHNR and FQNEAQ (reference sequence).

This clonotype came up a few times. CDR3: CASRPRQGARYNEQFF. The CDR3 DNA follows: TGCGCCAGCAGGCCGCGCCAGGGGGCGAGGTACAATGAGCAGTTCTTC. The V and J genes are TRBV5-1 and TRBJ2-1; 8 nucleotides match TRBD1. J lost 4 bases, V lost 5 bases, and 11 bases had no gene match. Per the germline V gene, CDR1 is SGHRS and CDR2 is YFSETQ. The CDR3 length is 16 residues.

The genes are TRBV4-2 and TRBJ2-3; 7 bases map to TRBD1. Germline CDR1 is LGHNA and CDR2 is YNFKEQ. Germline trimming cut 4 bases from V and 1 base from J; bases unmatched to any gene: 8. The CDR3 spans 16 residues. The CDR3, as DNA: TGTGCCAGCAGCCTGGTGTTCCAGGGGGGCACAGATACGCAGTATTTT. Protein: CASSLVFQGGTDTQYF.

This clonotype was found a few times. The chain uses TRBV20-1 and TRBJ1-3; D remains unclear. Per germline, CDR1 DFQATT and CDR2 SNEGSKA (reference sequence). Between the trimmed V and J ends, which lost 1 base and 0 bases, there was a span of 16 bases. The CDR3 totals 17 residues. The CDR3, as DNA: TGCAGTGCTAGAGTCTCCCACGGCAGGAGCTCTGGAAACACCATATATTTT. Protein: CSARVSHGRSSGNTIYF.

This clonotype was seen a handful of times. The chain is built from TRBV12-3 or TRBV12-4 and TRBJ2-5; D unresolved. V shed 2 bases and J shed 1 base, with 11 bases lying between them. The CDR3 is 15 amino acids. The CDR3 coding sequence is TGTGCCAGCAGTTTAAGATCGGGCTTCCAAGAGACCCAGTACTTC. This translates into CASSLRSGFQETQYF.

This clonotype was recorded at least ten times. This CDR3 is CASRLTGNGYTF. CDR3 bases: TGTGCCAGCAGACTGACAGGGAATGGCTACACCTTC. This rearrangement joins TRBV2 to TRBJ1-2; TRBD1 matches 7 bases. CDR3 size: 12 residues. J gave up 6 bases and V 6 bases, and 4 bases lay outside the gene matches. Germline CDR1 reads SNHLY; CDR2 reads FYNNEI.

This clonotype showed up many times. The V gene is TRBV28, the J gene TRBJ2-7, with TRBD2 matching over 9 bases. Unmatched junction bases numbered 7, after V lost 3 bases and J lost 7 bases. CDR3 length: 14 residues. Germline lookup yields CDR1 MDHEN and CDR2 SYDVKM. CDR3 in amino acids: CASSFRREGHEQYF. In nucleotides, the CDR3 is TGTGCCAGCAGTTTCAGGCGGGAGGGCCATGAGCAGTACTTC.

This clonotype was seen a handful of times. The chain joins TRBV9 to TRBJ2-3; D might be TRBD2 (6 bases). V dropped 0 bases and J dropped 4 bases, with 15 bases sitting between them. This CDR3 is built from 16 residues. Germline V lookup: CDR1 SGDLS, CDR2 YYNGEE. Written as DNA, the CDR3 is TGTGCCAGCAGCGTAGGTGGGACCTGGGACTCAGATACGCAGTATTTT. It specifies CASSVGGTWDSDTQYF.

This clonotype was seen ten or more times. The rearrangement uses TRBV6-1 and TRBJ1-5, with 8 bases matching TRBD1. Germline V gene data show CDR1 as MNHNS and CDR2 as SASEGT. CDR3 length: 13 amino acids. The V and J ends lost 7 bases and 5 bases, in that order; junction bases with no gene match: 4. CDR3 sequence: CASMEDRDQPQHF. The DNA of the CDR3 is TGTGCCAGCATGGAGGACAGGGATCAGCCCCAGCATTTT.

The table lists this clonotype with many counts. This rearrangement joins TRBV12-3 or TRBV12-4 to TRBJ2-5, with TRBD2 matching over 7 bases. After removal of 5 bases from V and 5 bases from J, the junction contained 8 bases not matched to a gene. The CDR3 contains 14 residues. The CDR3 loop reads CASSPEGGWETQYF. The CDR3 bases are TGTGCCAGCAGTCCAGAGGGAGGGTGGGAGACCCAGTACTTC.